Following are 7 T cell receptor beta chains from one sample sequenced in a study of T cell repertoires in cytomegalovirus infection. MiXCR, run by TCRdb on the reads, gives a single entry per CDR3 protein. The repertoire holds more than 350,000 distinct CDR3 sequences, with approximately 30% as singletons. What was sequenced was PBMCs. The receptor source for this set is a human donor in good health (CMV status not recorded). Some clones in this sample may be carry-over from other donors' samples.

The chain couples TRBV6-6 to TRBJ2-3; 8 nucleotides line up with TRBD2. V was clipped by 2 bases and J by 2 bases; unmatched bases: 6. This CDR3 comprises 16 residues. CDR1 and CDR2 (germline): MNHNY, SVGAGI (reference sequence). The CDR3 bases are TGTGCCAGCAGTTACCGGCTAGCGGGTATCACAGATACGCAGTATTTT. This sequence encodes CASSYRLAGITDTQYF.

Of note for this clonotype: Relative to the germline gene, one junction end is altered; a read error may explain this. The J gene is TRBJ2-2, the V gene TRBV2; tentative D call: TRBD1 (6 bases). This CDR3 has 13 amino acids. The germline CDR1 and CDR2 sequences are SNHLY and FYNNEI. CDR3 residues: CASNRANTWELFF. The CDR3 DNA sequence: TGTGCCAGCAACAGGGCCAACACCTGGGAGCTGTTTTTT.

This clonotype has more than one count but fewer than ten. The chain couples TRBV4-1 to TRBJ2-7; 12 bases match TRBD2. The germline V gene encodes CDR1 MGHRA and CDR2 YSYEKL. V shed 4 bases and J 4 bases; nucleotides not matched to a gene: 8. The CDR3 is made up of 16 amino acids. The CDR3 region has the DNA TGCGCCAGCAGCCCCCCTAGCGGGGGGGCCTTTTACGAGCAGTACTTC. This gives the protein CASSPPSGGAFYEQYF.

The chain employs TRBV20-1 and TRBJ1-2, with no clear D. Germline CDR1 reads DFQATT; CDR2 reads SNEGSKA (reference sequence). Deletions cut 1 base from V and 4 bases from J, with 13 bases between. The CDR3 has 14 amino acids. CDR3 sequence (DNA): TGCAGTGCTAGAGCGGGAGCTCTTCTCTATGGCTACACCTTC. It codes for CSARAGALLYGYTF.

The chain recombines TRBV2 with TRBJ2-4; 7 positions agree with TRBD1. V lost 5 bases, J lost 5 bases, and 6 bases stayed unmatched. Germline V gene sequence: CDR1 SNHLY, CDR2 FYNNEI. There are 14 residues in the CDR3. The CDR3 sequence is CASSTRDRQNIQYF. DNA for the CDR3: TGTGCCAGCAGTACGAGGGACAGACAAAACATTCAGTACTTC.

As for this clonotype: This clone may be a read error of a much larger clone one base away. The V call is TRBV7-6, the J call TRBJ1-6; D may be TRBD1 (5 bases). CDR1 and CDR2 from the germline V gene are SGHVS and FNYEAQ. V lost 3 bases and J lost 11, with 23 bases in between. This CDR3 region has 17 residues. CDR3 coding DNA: TGTGCCAGCAGCTTCGGGACGCGGACCTCCCTCAATGCACCCCTCCACTTT. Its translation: CASSFGTRTSLNAPLHF.

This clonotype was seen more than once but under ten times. The CDR3 DNA reads TGTGCCAGCAGCCCTGACATTTGGAACACTGAAGCTTTCTTT. This codes for CASSPDIWNTEAFF. This sequence joins TRBV6-1 and TRBJ1-1, with D unresolved. This CDR3 is built from 14 residues. Germline values: CDR1 MNHNS, CDR2 SASEGT. Trimming took off 6 bases at V and 1 base at J, with 12 bases between the two ends.